This record looks at one T cell receptor (beta chain) sequence and its context. This entry is derived from a study of cytomegalovirus exposure and HLA in healthy donors. Produced via immunoSEQ multiplex PCR; TCRdb's table is partial and in-frame only. The data contain about 110,000 clones, approximately 91% of them seen just once; the ten biggest clones take up more than 2%. Trimming cost V 3 bases and J 9 bases, with 18 bases left between them. Germline lookup yields CDR1 SEHNR and CDR2 FQNEAQ (reference sequence). The CDR3 sequence is 16 residues long. Sequencing input: PBMCs. The source of this sequence is a woman in her late teens or twenties in good health and CMV-seronegative. The chain uses TRBV7-9 and TRBJ1-6; D might be TRBD1 (5 bases). The CDR3 sequence: CASSLGQGRLGSPLHF. The CDR3 DNA reads TGTGCCAGCAGCTTGGGCCAGGGTAGGCTGGGTTCACCCCTCCACTTT.